The present T cell receptor beta chain was sequenced within a study of T cell repertoires in cytomegalovirus infection. At the level of the study: Carrying CMV and the relevant HLA type showed in public TCR beta signatures.

This clonotype was seen many times. The antigen is unknown. The ends lost 2 bases at V and 7 bases at J; junction bases unmatched: 3. The CDR3 has 13 amino acids. From germline, CDR1 is MGHRA and CDR2 YSYEKL. The study's findings and limits: Cumulative public TCR beta family frequency identified carriers of CMV plus the relevant HLA. CMV-specific TCR beta clonotypes restricted by HLA-C were the ones dominating the ex vivo response.

Each CDR3 protein is one row after TCRdb ran MiXCR on the reads. The table records about 490,000 distinct CDR3 sequences, 16% of them present only once. Sequencing used CD8+ T cells from PBMCs. This chain joins TRBV4-1 and TRBJ1-2, with 8 positions matching TRBD1. The receptor was derived from a human donor in good health (CMV status not recorded). Some clones in this sample may be carry-over from other donors' samples. CDR3 sequence reads: CASSQRTGFGYTF. The CDR3 DNA reads TGCGCCAGCAGCCAACGGACAGGGTTTGGCTACACCTTC.